This TCR beta chain is drawn from a study of T cells after yellow fever vaccination. Study information: It was SMART-Seq v4 Ultra Low Input that prepared the fractions with low cell numbers.

Overall study results and limits: Re-detected after boosting: most primary clones, almost 98% of CD4 and about 85% of CD8. One caveat is that FACS-sorted repertoires could contain abundant clonotypes contaminating from the bulk population.

This clonotype was counted between two and nine times. Its antigen is not identified. The germline V gene encodes CDR1 SQVTM and CDR2 ANQGSEA. The CDR3 is 13 amino acids. Trimming removed 3 bases at V and 2 bases at J, with 10 bases between. TCRdb passed the 5' RACE reads through MiXCR, listing each CDR3 protein once. The repertoire holds some 670,000 distinct CDR3 sequences, with 10% to 15% as singletons. The material sequenced was PBMCs, taken on the day of the yellow fever booster vaccination. This sequence was found in a man between 25 and 39 years old who received the YFV17D yellow fever vaccine. The V gene is TRBV29-1, the J gene TRBJ2-5; D unresolved. The CDR3 loop is CSVDKTIQETQYF. The CDR3 nucleotides are TGCAGCGTTGACAAAACTATTCAAGAGACCCAGTACTTC.